The clone carrying this T cell receptor beta chain was seen once. This sample is drawn from a study of blood T cell repertoires in COVID-19. Germline CDR1 is MNHEY and CDR2 is SVGAGI. Unmatched junction bases numbered 2, after V lost 2 bases and J lost 0 bases. This CDR3 is 15 amino acids long. The table came from immunoSEQ multiplex PCR; TCRdb's copy has only in-frame clones and leaves some out. The sample lists about 89,000 clones; over 65% were seen once. This clonotype was obtained from a human donor in a cohort sampled during active COVID-19. V is TRBV6-5 and J is TRBJ2-3; 7 nucleotides line up with TRBD2. The sequencing input was peripheral blood. CDR3 bases: TGTGCCAGCAGTTACAGCGGGAAGAGCACAGATACGCAGTATTTT. Translation: CASSYSGKSTDTQYF.